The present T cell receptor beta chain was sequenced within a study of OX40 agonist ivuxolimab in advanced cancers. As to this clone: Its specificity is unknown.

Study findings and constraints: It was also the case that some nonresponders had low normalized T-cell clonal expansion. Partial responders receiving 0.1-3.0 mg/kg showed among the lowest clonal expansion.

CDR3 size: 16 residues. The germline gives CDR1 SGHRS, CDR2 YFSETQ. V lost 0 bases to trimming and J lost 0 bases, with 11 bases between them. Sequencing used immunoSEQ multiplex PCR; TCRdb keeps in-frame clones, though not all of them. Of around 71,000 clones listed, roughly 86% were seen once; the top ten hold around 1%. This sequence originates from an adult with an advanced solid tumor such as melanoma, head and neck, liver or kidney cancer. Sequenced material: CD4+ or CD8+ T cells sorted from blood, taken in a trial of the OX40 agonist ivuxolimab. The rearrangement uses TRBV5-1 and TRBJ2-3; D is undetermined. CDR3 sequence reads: CASSLALDLSTDTQYF. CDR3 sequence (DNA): TGCGCCAGCAGCTTGGCCTTAGACCTGAGCACAGATACGCAGTATTTT. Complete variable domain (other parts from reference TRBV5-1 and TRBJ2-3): KAGVTQTPRYLIKTRGQQVTLSCSPISGHRSVSWYQQTPGQGLQFLFEYFSETQRNKGNFPGRFSGRQFSNSRSEMNVSTLELGDSALYLCASSLALDLSTDTQYFGPGTRLTVL.